This T cell receptor beta chain was observed in a study of Graves' ophthalmopathy and Graves' hyperthyroidism (dated by TCRdb to 2016 to 2018). Regarding the study in general: Peripheral blood was collected before any treatment was given, at the time of initial diagnosis. TCR beta repertoire signatures were used to distinguish Graves' ophthalmopathy from Graves' hyperthyroidism and to predict progression to ophthalmopathy. In total, around 130 blood samples were TCR-sequenced: under 45 ophthalmopathy, 75 hyperthyroidism and approximately 17 hyperthyroidism-to-ophthalmopathy patients. To explore V-J signatures that separate ophthalmopathy from hyperthyroidism, a discovery set of about 98 patients was enrolled, consisting of 43 with ophthalmopathy and around 60 with stable hyperthyroidism. An independent validation cohort was composed of around 19 hyperthyroidism patients and around 16 patients who later progressed from hyperthyroidism to ophthalmopathy. In over 5 hyperthyroidism patients, the T-cell repertoires found in thyroid tissue were compared with those found in blood. Once sampling was done, hyperthyroidism patients were given methimazole at a starting dose of 30 mg daily, while ophthalmopathy patients were given high-dose intravenous methylprednisolone. The roughly 99 discovery patients were divided at random into training and test sets in a 7:3 ratio.

Its CDR3 holds 14 amino acids, cysteine through phenylalanine. The read is trimmed to its CDR3 DNA, 42 bases read in frame from base 1. CDR1 and CDR2, looked up from the germline V gene, are MNHNS and SASEGT. The junction carries 19 bases between V and J, which are trimmed by 8 bases and 5 bases respectively. Comments on this clonotype: The antigen this receptor binds is unknown. Per-nucleotide qualities are absent, and no much larger clonotype sits a single base away.

For repertoire sequencing, the TCR beta CDR3 regions were amplified from RNA transcripts. A first-round RT-PCR used HTBI primers with the Qiagen OneStep RT-PCR kit, followed by a second-round multiplex PCR, size selection and purification. Sequencing of the libraries was carried out on an Illumina HiSeq2000 in paired-end mode with 100 bp reads. The original pipeline was this. Reads were processed with SOAPnuke, discarding reads with adapters, uncalled bases, mean Phred below 15, or no exact constant-primer or identifier match. COPE v1.2.5 was used to merge the high-quality paired reads. Unique nucleotide sequences were defined as clonotypes and aligned to IMGT TRB V, D and J references using MiTCR v1.1. The analysis was limited to V-J combinations with a frequency above 0.0001, which together covered around 99% of the repertoires. For each V-J combination, a TCR clonal expansion and chaos score was defined as the ratio of F50 clonal expansion to chaos observed in the TCRdist matrix. Welch's t-statistics and random forest were used to reduce the features to about a dozen V-J combinations, which were then used as input to a naive Bayes classifier. The Morisita-Horn index was used to measure how similar the thyroid and blood repertoires were. Using fastp at Q25 and MiXCR, TCRdb reprocessed the public reads and kept productive beta chains. Entries that share a CDR3 protein sequence are merged under the most common genes and DNA. The authors' filters were not applied to this entry. The sample data list over 500,000 distinct CDR3 sequences, and 22% of these were observed just once. 7.1% of the sample lies in the top ten.

A patient counted as having stable hyperthyroidism if there was no progression to ophthalmopathy within 18 months of follow-up. Patients with hyperthyroidism were aged 18 to 65 years, had been newly diagnosed, and had a disease duration of less than 2 months. Patients were excluded if they had other autoimmune diseases, uncontrolled infections, pregnancy or lactation. Clinical symptoms, serum thyroxine, TRAb, thyroid ultrasound and orbital computed tomography formed the basis of the diagnosis. PBMCs were isolated from about 9 ml of fresh peripheral blood by Ficoll-Paque density gradient centrifugation. Total RNA was extracted with Trizol reagent and quality-checked on an Agilent 2100 Bioanalyzer. Broad study findings and their caveats: Sample size was not statistically predetermined, and group allocation was not concealed from the investigators. In cross-validation, the 13-signature model distinguished ophthalmopathy from stable hyperthyroidism with about 90% sensitivity and about 81% specificity, while in the test set the corresponding values were about 80% and 75%. Most expanded thyroid clonotypes with frequency above 0.001 were also detected in blood, suggesting blood repertoires may reflect the thyroid immune response. In validation, the model predicted ophthalmopathy progression with about 71% sensitivity and 72% to 80% specificity; approximately 12 predicted patients were CT-confirmed with GO in a median of around 6 months.

The sample taken for sequencing was peripheral blood. Recombination connected TRBV6-1 to TRBJ2-7; the D gene is perhaps TRBD2, from 6 matching bases. This clonotype was obtained from a woman aged 18-29 years with stable Graves' hyperthyroidism. Some clones in this sample may be carry-over from other donors' samples. Donor details come from another sample of the same person, matched by shared clones. CDR3 protein: CASSTAPGADEQYF. The nucleotide sequence is given as TGTGCCAGCTCCACGGCCCCGGGAGCGGACGAGCAGTACTTC.